The 19 T cell receptor beta chains listed next were all sequenced from one sample in a study of T cells in Graves' hyperthyroidism and ophthalmopathy. TCR beta CDR3 sequences were amplified from RNA transcripts. The HTBI primer set was used in a first-round RT-PCR of the TCR CDR3. TCRdb ran MiXCR on the multiplex PCR reads and lists one entry per CDR3 protein. The top ten hold 35% to 50% of the sample, which has 95,000 to 110,000 distinct CDR3 sequences, roughly 15% seen once. The sequencing sample was made of blood. All receptors derive from a woman in her fifties or sixties with Graves' hyperthyroidism.

This clonotype showed up many times. The gene calls are TRBV18 and TRBJ1-1, with D possibly being TRBD1 (6 bases). The CDR3 extends over 13 amino acids. V was clipped by 7 bases and J by 8 bases, with 17 bases between them. Looked up from germline, CDR1 is KGHSH and CDR2 is LQKENI. The CDR3 spells CASLMTTGPEAFF. In nucleotides, the CDR3 is TGTGCCAGCTTAATGACTACAGGGCCCGAAGCTTTCTTT.

This chain links TRBV24-1 with TRBJ2-5; 11 nucleotides line up with TRBD2. V lost 6 bases to trimming and J lost 6 bases; unmatched junction nucleotides: 8. This CDR3 has 15 amino acids. CDR1 and CDR2 from the germline V gene are KGHDR and SFDVKD. The CDR3 spells CATSTLLAGAKTQYF. The CDR3 DNA is TGTGCCACCAGTACTTTACTAGCGGGAGCGAAGACCCAGTACTTC.

This clonotype was counted many times. The V and J genes are TRBV5-8 and TRBJ1-1; D is unresolved. Between the trimmed V and J ends, which lost 2 bases and 5 bases, there was a span of 16 bases. CDR3 length: 15 residues. Germline loops: CDR1 SGHTS, CDR2 YDEGEE. CDR3 DNA: TGTGCCAGCAGCTTTCGGGGTAGCGGGCCTACTGAAGCTTTCTTT. Translated, it gives CASSFRGSGPTEAFF.

The table lists this clonotype with many counts. Here the CDR3 reads CAISTLTEGETQYF. The CDR3 DNA sequence: TGTGCCATCAGCACTTTGACGGAAGGAGAGACCCAGTACTTC. The gene calls are TRBV10-3 and TRBJ2-5; no reliable D call. The CDR3 covers 14 residues. V was clipped by 6 bases and J by 4 bases, with 15 bases between them. Germline lookup yields CDR1 ENHRY and CDR2 SYGVKD.

This chain uses TRBV7-9 with TRBJ2-3, with 11 positions matching TRBD2. The CDR3 length is 16 residues. CDR1 is SEHNR, CDR2 FQNEAQ, per germline (reference sequence). The V segment lost 5 bases and the J segment 2 bases; nucleotides outside the gene matches: 6. CDR3 coding DNA: TGTGCCAGCAGCCGAATAGCGGGAGGGTCCACAGATACGCAGTATTTT. Protein product: CASSRIAGGSTDTQYF.

V and J are TRBV11-2 and TRBJ1-6; a weak D match, TRBD1 (6 bases). The CDR3 consists of 14 residues. CDR1 is SGHAT, CDR2 FQNNGV, per germline. The V end lost 1 base, the J end lost 9 bases, and 10 bases lay between the germline ends. CDR3: CASSLAGGSSPLHF. Written as DNA, the CDR3 is TGTGCCAGCAGCTTAGCTGGGGGCAGTTCACCCCTCCACTTT.

This clonotype was seen ten or more times. This chain links TRBV25-1 with TRBJ2-6; D could derive from TRBD1 or TRBD2 (5 bases each). Germline loops: CDR1 MGHDK, CDR2 SYGVNS. The CDR3 consists of 18 residues. V was trimmed by 5 bases and J by 0 bases, leaving 17 bases between them. The CDR3 here is CASSPNPGRSSGANVLTF. The CDR3 DNA reads as TGTGCCAGCAGTCCCAACCCGGGACGCTCCTCTGGGGCCAACGTCCTGACTTTC.

The V and J genes are TRBV6-5 and TRBJ2-5, with TRBD2 identical over 7 bases. This CDR3 contains 14 residues. CDR1 is MNHEY and CDR2 is SVGAGI in the germline V gene. Unmatched junction bases numbered 7, after V lost 4 bases and J lost 5 bases. The CDR3 region is CASSLGGRMETQYF. In DNA, the CDR3 is TGTGCCAGCAGTTTAGGCGGGAGAATGGAGACCCAGTACTTC.

This clonotype appeared many times. The chain links TRBV29-1 to TRBJ1-2, with a weak D call TRBD1 (5 bases). CDR3 length equals 12 residues. V shed 4 bases and J shed 5 bases, with 11 bases lying between them. Germline CDR1 and CDR2: SQVTM and ANQGSEA. The CDR3 DNA sequence: TGCAGCGTTGGGGACGGGGGATATGGCTACACCTTC. This encodes CSVGDGGYGYTF.

In this sample, this clonotype turned up a few times. A much larger clone is a single base away; this may be a read error. V and J are TRBV28 and TRBJ1-4; D gene unclear. The germline CDR1 and CDR2 sequences are MDHEN and SYDVKM. The CDR3 is 13 amino acids. As DNA, the CDR3 is TGTGCCAGCAGTTTAGGCCCGAGAGAAAGACTGTTTTTT. This gives the protein CASSLGPRERLFF. The entire variable domain, with the rest obtained from reference TRBV28 and TRBJ1-4, is as follows: DVKVTQSSRYLVKRTGEKVFLECVQDMDHENMFWYRQDPGLGLRLIYFSYDVKMKEKGDIPEGYSVSREKKERFSLILESASTNQTSMYLCASSLGPRERLFFGSGTQLSVL.

This clonotype was seen ten or more times. The chain uses TRBV9 and TRBJ2-2; D tentatively fits TRBD1 or TRBD2 (5 bases each). Germline values: CDR1 SGDLS, CDR2 YYNGEE. Trimming pared 3 bases from V and 0 bases from J, leaving 12 bases between. This CDR3 contains 16 residues. Here the CDR3 DNA reads TGTGCCAGCAGCGGACCTGGGACGGCGAACACCGGGGAGCTGTTTTTT. Translated: CASSGPGTANTGELFF.

Only a few counts were recorded for this clonotype. The genes are TRBV9 and TRBJ2-1; TRBD1 agrees at 7 bases. Germline CDR1 and CDR2: SGDLS and YYNGEE. V was pared by 3 bases and J by 0 bases, with 3 bases of the junction left unmatched. The CDR3 totals 15 residues. CDR3 DNA sequence: TGTGCCAGCAGCGATACAGGGGCCTCCTACAATGAGCAGTTCTTC. It specifies CASSDTGASYNEQFF.

This clonotype came up a few times. This chain joins TRBV5-5 and TRBJ1-5; 7 bases agree with TRBD1. With V trimmed by 0 bases and J by 9 bases, 3 bases remained unmatched. The germline CDR1 and CDR2 sequences are SGHKS and YYEKEE (reference sequence). The length of the CDR3 is 13 residues. The CDR3 DNA reads TGTGCCAGCAGCTTGGGCAGGGGGGCGCCCCAGCATTTT. Its protein product is CASSLGRGAPQHF.

This clonotype was counted at least ten times. The chain links TRBV12-3 or TRBV12-4 to TRBJ1-2; D is unclear. V was cut by 3 bases and J by 7 bases, with 12 bases left in between. This CDR3 region has 13 residues. CDR3 DNA sequence: TGTGCCAGCAGTTTTGCGGCTGGCGGTGGCTACACCTTC. This encodes CASSFAAGGGYTF.

This clonotype was recorded many times. This sequence joins TRBV24-1 and TRBJ2-2; perhaps D is TRBD1 or TRBD2 (5 bases each). Germline V gene lookup returns CDR1 KGHDR and CDR2 SFDVKD. V was trimmed by 2 bases and J by 5 bases, leaving 23 bases between them. The CDR3 extends over 19 amino acids. In nucleotides, the CDR3 is TGTGCCACCAGTGATTCTCCGGGTGTAGCGTCTTACAGGACCGGGGAGCTGTTTTTT. The encoded protein is CATSDSPGVASYRTGELFF.

This clonotype was detected ten times or more. The V call is TRBV27, the J call TRBJ1-1, with D possibly TRBD1 on 6 matching bases. Germline V gene sequence: CDR1 MNHEY, CDR2 SMNVEV (reference sequence). The CDR3 is 13 amino acids. V was clipped by 3 bases and J by 4 bases, with 9 bases between them. The CDR3, as DNA: TGTGCCAGCAGTTTGTCACAGGGCACTGAAGCTTTCTTT. Translated, it gives CASSLSQGTEAFF.

This clonotype was recorded many times. The rearrangement joins TRBV5-1 to TRBJ1-2, with no clear D. This CDR3 is 16 amino acids long. Germline CDR1 and CDR2: SGHRS and YFSETQ. Trimming shortened V by 0 bases and J by 0 bases, and 12 bases separated the two germline ends. The chain's CDR3 is CASSLAPSAANYGYTF. The CDR3, as DNA: TGCGCCAGCAGCTTGGCCCCCTCGGCCGCTAACTATGGCTACACCTTC. The variable domain in full, completed from reference TRBV5-1 and TRBJ1-2, reads KAGVTQTPRYLIKTRGQQVTLSCSPISGHRSVSWYQQTPGQGLQFLFEYFSETQRNKGNFPGRFSGRQFSNSRSEMNVSTLELGDSALYLCASSLAPSAANYGYTFGSGTRLTVV.

There are many counts of this clonotype. The chain joins TRBV6-1 to TRBJ2-7, with D tentatively TRBD1 (6 bases). In germline, CDR1 is MNHNS, CDR2 SASEGT. V lost 2 bases to trimming and J lost 2 bases, with 10 bases between them. This CDR3 has 14 amino acids. The CDR3 bases are TGTGCCAGCAGTGAAATGGACAGAACCTACGAGCAGTACTTC. Translating gives CASSEMDRTYEQYF.

The table lists this clonotype with many counts. The rearrangement links TRBV29-1 to TRBJ2-2; 11 positions agree with TRBD2. After removal of 6 bases from V and 5 bases from J, the junction contained 8 bases not matched to a gene. The CDR3 consists of 15 residues. The V gene's germline CDR1 is SQVTM and CDR2 ANQGSEA. The CDR3 bases are TGCAGCGTCGCCATAGCGGGAGGGCGTACCGGGGAGCTGTTTTTT. This encodes CSVAIAGGRTGELFF.